Included here is one T cell receptor (beta chain) sequence, with context. Its antigen remains unknown. Time point defined: cycle 4 day 1 (C4D1), after about 6 weeks of nivolumab. All trial patients relapsed after autologous stem cell transplantation. The data originate from a study of PD-1 blockade in classical Hodgkin lymphoma. Study observations and caveats: Only CD4+ TCR diversity, not CD8+, had risen significantly by C4D1.

V lost 1 base to trimming and J lost 4 bases; unmatched junction nucleotides: 5. CDR1 and CDR2 (germline): MGHDK, SYGVNS. The CDR3 has 16 amino acids. The assay was immunoSEQ multiplex PCR, and TCRdb's table has in-frame clones only and misses some. The sample shows approximately 49,000 clones, approximately 80% of them seen only once. The chain joins TRBV25-1 to TRBJ2-2; 8 positions agree with TRBD1. The sequencing used peripheral blood mononuclear cells (PBMCs), collected before the fourth cycle of nivolumab. The sequence derives from a human donor with classical Hodgkin lymphoma. CDR3 DNA: TGTGCCAGCAGTGAATGGGCAGGGGGCGGCACCGGGGAGCTGTTTTTT. As protein: CASSEWAGGGTGELFF.